The subject of this entry is one T cell receptor beta chain. There is no known antigen for this receptor. The sample holds no much larger clone one base away, and base qualities are not on file. This sample stems from a study of blood T cell repertoires in COVID-19 (dated by TCRdb to the early 2020s). In the study overall: Collaborator samples came from the United States, Italy and Spain and covered acute and convalescent phases of COVID-19. The prospective study material was composed of cDNA or gDNA derived from T cells, B-cell-depleted T cells, or PBMCs. Subjects who had been exposed to COVID-19, were actively infected with it, or had recovered from it provided the deeply sampled blood TCRbeta repertoires that made up the dataset. The repertoires were made available in a free public database intended to serve as a resource for research on the immune response to SARS-CoV-2. Samples were obtained from the ongoing ImmuneRACE study (first 160 participants) and from 1,000 to 1,500 subjects provided by 6 global collaborators. A de-identified subject ID, COVID-19 status, age in years and sex were almost always included in the sample metadata. Where HLA class I and class II types were available, the types were taken from metadata supplied by the sample provider, not from assay-based typing.

Its CDR3 holds 15 amino acids, cysteine through phenylalanine. Only the CDR3 portion is preserved as DNA: 45 bases, with reading frame beginning at the first base. V trim: 4 bases; J trim: 5 bases; unmatched bases: 9. In the germline V gene, CDR1 corresponds to KGHSH and CDR2 to LQKENI. TCRbeta CDR3 regions were amplified from genomic DNA by means of the immunoSEQ Assay, a bias-controlled multiplex PCR. From the authors' description of their analysis: The number of nucleated cells in each sample was estimated from the amplification of reference gene primers within the assay. Sequence reads were collapsed and filtered to measure the absolute abundance of every unique TCRbeta CDR3 rearrangement. Productive Simpson clonality was computed per sample as the square root of Simpson's diversity index over productive rearrangements. The clones in this table, taken by TCRdb from immuneACCESS, are in-frame only. Not every clone is retained; where verified, under half of the shortfall comes from an unresolved V gene, and the cause of the rest is unknown. That table is the source of V, J and clone size, and D and trimming were worked out from the DNA. The sample data list roughly 170,000 clones, and 75% to 90% of these were observed just once. The ten largest clonotypes hold approximately 4.7% of the sample.

Study-wide conclusions, independent of this receptor: The amount of clinical and demographic metadata varied by source and participant and was provided uncurated.

Participants in the prospective study were enrolled through a virtual design, were aged 18 to 89 years, and lived in 20 to 30 United States geographic areas. In the prospective study, participants were assigned to cohorts based on the clinical history participants reported in a screening survey and a study questionnaire. For ImmuneRACE Cohort 3, a participant was defined as recovered based on two consecutive negative NP/OP PCR tests, clearance by a healthcare professional, or resolution of symptoms. Mobile phlebotomists in the prospective study collected whole blood, serum and a nasopharyngeal or oropharyngeal swab from every participant. Participants in the prospective study had the option to provide additional blood draws and questionnaires over a roughly two-month period. Before DNA extraction, blood samples from the prospective study were shipped at room temperature or frozen.

The sequenced sample was PBMCs or T cells enriched from blood (not recorded which). The V and J segments used are TRBV18 and TRBJ2-5, with 8 bases in between that match TRBD2. This clonotype was sampled from a woman between 50 and 59 years old who had recovered from COVID-19. The CDR3 in this case is CASSRRREGPETQYF. DNA sequence: TGTGCCAGCTCACGTCGACGGGAGGGACCGGAGACCCAGTACTTC. With the rest looked up from the reference TRBV18 and TRBJ2-5 genes rather than sequenced, the full variable domain is NAGVMQNPRHLVRRRGQEARLRCSPMKGHSHVYWYRQLPEEGLKFMVYLQKENIIDESGMPKERFSAEFPKEGPSILRIQQVVRGDSAAYFCASSRRREGPETQYFGPGTRLLVL.